Listed below are T cell receptor beta chains from one sample, sequenced in a study of early T cells in non-severe SARS-CoV-2 infection. TCRdb analysed the 5' RACE reads with MiXCR anew, one entry per CDR3 protein. Among some 77,000 distinct CDR3 sequences listed, around 12% were seen once. The sample was whole blood, taken at baseline. Receptors were obtained from an adult who was a healthcare worker with PCR-confirmed SARS-CoV-2 infection or an uninfected control (not recorded which). The donor label of this sample is uncertain. Each CDR3 is given without its conserved first and last residue. Fields, in order: V gene, J gene, clone size, CDR3 protein. Clone sizes are given selectively: once, few, many, or a class where the clone is expanded.

V: TRBV10-3
J: TRBJ2-7
size: few
CDR3: ATQGVAGGAYEQY

V: TRBV25-1
J: TRBJ1-2
size: many
CDR3: ASSESGQGPANYGYT

V: TRBV5-6
J: TRBJ2-1
size: few
CDR3: ASSPGTGFYNEQF

V: TRBV11-2
J: TRBJ1-1
size: -
CDR3: ASSFSTNTEAF

V: TRBV9
J: TRBJ2-7
size: few
CDR3: ASSVSSYEQY

V: TRBV7-2
J: TRBJ2-1
size: many
CDR3: ASSSAYRGYNEQF

V: TRBV7-6
J: TRBJ2-7
size: many
CDR3: ASSLGRGPYEQY

V: TRBV4-2
J: TRBJ1-1
size: -
CDR3: ASSQQEGEAF

V: TRBV12-5
J: TRBJ1-2
size: -
CDR3: ASGLLGQGPNYGYT

V: TRBV29-1
J: TRBJ1-2
size: many
CDR3: SVLQGHGYT

V: TRBV14
J: TRBJ2-3
size: many
CDR3: ASSQTSGSTDTQY

V: TRBV7-9
J: TRBJ2-1
size: few
CDR3: ASSLVASHNEQF

V: TRBV14
J: TRBJ1-1
size: few
CDR3: ASSPNGRNTEAF

V: TRBV6-2/TRBV6-3
J: TRBJ2-3
size: many
CDR3: ASSYSASQDRRGTDTQY

V: TRBV20-1
J: TRBJ1-4
size: few
CDR3: SASLRQGEKLF

V: TRBV7-9
J: TRBJ2-5
size: -
CDR3: ASSADRDQETQY

V: TRBV5-4
J: TRBJ2-7
size: many
CDR3: ASSLGGRNYEQY

V: TRBV7-3
J: TRBJ2-3
size: few
CDR3: ASSLNSLGRTQY

V: TRBV6-2/TRBV6-3
J: TRBJ2-1
size: many
CDR3: ASRNFGGSTVNEQF

V: TRBV5-1
J: TRBJ1-1
size: -
CDR3: ASSLDRAGDTEAF

V: TRBV7-9
J: TRBJ2-5
size: -
CDR3: ASSTRAEPWVTQY

V: TRBV20-1
J: TRBJ2-2
size: -
CDR3: SARVSSGSPDTGELF

V: TRBV3-1
J: TRBJ2-3
size: few
CDR3: ASSSLAGTSTDTQY

V: TRBV7-2
J: TRBJ2-2
size: few
CDR3: ASSLRLAEPPSGTGELF

V: TRBV29-1
J: TRBJ2-7
size: few
CDR3: SVGQGLTYEQY

V: TRBV9
J: TRBJ2-5
size: many
CDR3: ASSVEGRFQETQY

V: TRBV4-3
J: TRBJ1-2
size: many
CDR3: ASSQEGFAYT

V: TRBV29-1
J: TRBJ2-7
size: many
CDR3: SVEAESYEQY

V: TRBV7-9
J: TRBJ1-1
size: few
CDR3: ASSLGTTVNTEAF

V: TRBV7-2
J: TRBJ2-3
size: few
CDR3: ASSLVLAGAGDTQY

V: TRBV11-2
J: TRBJ2-7
size: few
CDR3: ASSLVGPVYEQY

V: TRBV18
J: TRBJ1-1
size: few
CDR3: ASSLTLGNTEAF

V: TRBV5-1
J: TRBJ2-3
size: many
CDR3: ASSDGASDTQY

V: TRBV6-5
J: TRBJ2-7
size: many
CDR3: ASTRHGSGYEQY

V: TRBV7-2
J: TRBJ2-7
size: few
CDR3: ASSYDRVVHEQY

V: TRBV2
J: TRBJ1-1
size: many
CDR3: ASSPYGEGGTEAF

V: TRBV20-1
J: TRBJ2-7
size: few
CDR3: SARAQDRGGYEQY

V: TRBV3-1
J: TRBJ1-5
size: -
CDR3: ASSQGAHRGTQPQH

V: TRBV3-1
J: TRBJ2-3
size: few
CDR3: ASSPPGAGRLTDTQY

V: TRBV27
J: TRBJ2-7
size: many
CDR3: ASRYRQGYEQY

V: TRBV4-1
J: TRBJ2-7
size: -
CDR3: ASSRSFGASSYEQY

V: TRBV3-1
J: TRBJ2-1
size: -
CDR3: ASSQDHWTSGSTNEQF

V: TRBV6-5
J: TRBJ1-6
size: once
CDR3: ASSKGTTSSYNSPLH

V: TRBV4-1
J: TRBJ2-1
size: few
CDR3: ASSQDRFGQGLGFAHEQF

V: TRBV4-3
J: TRBJ1-5
size: few
CDR3: ASSQDPRGGNNQPQH

V: TRBV18
J: TRBJ2-5
size: many
CDR3: ASSGSRQETQY

V: TRBV11-3
J: TRBJ1-2
size: few
CDR3: ASSVDRSYGYT

V: TRBV12-3/TRBV12-4
J: TRBJ2-2
size: few
CDR3: ASSLGGSTGELF

V: TRBV12-3/TRBV12-4
J: TRBJ2-3
size: -
CDR3: ASTRAGANTDTQY

V: TRBV20-1
J: TRBJ2-3
size: -
CDR3: SADSGSTDTQY

V: TRBV5-1
J: TRBJ2-3
size: -
CDR3: ASSFAGGSTDTQY

V: TRBV6-2/TRBV6-3
J: TRBJ1-1
size: -
CDR3: ASSENRGSSEAF

V: TRBV20-1
J: TRBJ2-5
size: -
CDR3: SAKTGYQETQY

V: TRBV7-2
J: TRBJ2-7
size: -
CDR3: ASSMTGAGYEQY